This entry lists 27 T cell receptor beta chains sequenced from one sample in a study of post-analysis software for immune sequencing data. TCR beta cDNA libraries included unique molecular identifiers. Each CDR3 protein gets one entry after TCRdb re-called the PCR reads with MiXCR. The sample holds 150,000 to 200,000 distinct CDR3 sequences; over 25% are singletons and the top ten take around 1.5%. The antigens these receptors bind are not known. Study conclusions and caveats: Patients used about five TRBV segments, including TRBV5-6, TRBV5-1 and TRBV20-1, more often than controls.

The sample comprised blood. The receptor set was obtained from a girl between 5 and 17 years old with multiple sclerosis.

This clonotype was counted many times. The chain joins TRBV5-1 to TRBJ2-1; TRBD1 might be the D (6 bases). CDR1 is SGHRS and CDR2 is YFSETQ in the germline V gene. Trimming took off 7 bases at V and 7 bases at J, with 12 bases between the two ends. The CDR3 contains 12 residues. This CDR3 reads CASGIQGNEQFF. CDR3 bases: TGCGCCAGCGGGATACAGGGAAATGAGCAGTTCTTC. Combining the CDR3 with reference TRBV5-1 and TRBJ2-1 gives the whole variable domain KAGVTQTPRYLIKTRGQQVTLSCSPISGHRSVSWYQQTPGQGLQFLFEYFSETQRNKGNFPGRFSGRQFSNSRSEMNVSTLELGDSALYLCASGIQGNEQFFGPGTRLTVL.

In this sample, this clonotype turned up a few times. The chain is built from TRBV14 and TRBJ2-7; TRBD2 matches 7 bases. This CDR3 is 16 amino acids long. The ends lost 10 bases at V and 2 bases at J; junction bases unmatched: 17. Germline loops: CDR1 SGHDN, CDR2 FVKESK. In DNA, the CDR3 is TGTGCCAACAGGCACAGCGGGACTTCCCCCACCTACGAGCAGTACTTC. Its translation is CANRHSGTSPTYEQYF.

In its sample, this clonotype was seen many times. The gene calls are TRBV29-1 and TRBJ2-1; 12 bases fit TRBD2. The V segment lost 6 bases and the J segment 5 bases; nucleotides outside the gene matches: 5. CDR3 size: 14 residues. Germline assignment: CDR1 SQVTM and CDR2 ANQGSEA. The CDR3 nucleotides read TGCAGCGTCCGACTAGCGGGAGAGCACAATGAGCAGTTCTTC. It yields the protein CSVRLAGEHNEQFF.

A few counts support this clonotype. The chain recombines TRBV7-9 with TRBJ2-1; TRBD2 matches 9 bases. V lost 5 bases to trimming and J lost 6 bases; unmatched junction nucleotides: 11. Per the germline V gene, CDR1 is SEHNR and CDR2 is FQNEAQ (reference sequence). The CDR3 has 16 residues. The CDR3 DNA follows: TGTGCCAGCAGCCCTGGTTTCGTAGCGGGAGTCAATGAGCAGTTCTTC. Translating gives CASSPGFVAGVNEQFF. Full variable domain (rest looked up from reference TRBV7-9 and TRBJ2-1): DTGVSQNPRHKITKRGQNVTFRCDPISEHNRLYWYRQTLGQGPEFLTYFQNEAQLEKSRLLSDRFSAERPKGSFSTLEIQRTEQGDSAMYLCASSPGFVAGVNEQFFGPGTRLTVL.

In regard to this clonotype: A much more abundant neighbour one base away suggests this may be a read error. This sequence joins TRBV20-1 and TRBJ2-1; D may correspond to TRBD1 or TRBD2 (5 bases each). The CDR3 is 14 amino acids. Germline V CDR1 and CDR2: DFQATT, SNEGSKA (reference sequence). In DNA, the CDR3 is TGCAGTGCTACAACCGGGGCCCCCTACAATGGGCAGTTCTTC. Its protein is CSATTGAPYNGQFF.

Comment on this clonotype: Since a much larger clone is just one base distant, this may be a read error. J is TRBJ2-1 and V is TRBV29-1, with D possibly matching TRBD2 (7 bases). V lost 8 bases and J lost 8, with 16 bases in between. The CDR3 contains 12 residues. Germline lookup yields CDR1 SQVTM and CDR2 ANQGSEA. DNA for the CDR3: TGCAGCCATTGGGGGGGGGCTGATGAGCAGTTCTTC. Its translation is CSHWGGADEQFF.

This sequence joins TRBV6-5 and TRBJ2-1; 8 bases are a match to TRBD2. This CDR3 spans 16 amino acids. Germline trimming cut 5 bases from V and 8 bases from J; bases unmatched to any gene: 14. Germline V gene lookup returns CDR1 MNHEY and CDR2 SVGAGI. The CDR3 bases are TGTGCCAGCAGTAAAGGGAGGACTAGCAGGACCGATGAGCAGTTCTTC. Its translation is CASSKGRTSRTDEQFF.

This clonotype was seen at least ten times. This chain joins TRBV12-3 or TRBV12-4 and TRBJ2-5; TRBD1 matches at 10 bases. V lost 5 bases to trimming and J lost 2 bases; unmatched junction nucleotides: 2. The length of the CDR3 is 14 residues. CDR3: CASSPDRGQETQYF. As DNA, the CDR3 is TGTGCCAGCAGTCCGGACAGGGGGCAAGAGACCCAGTACTTC.

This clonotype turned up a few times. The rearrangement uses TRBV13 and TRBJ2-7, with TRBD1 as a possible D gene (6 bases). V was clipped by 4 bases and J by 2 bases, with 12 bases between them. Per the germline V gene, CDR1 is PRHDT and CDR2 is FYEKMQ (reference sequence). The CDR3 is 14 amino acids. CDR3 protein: CASSSDSLPYEQYF. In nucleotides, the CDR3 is TGTGCCAGCAGCTCGGACAGTTTACCCTACGAGCAGTACTTC.

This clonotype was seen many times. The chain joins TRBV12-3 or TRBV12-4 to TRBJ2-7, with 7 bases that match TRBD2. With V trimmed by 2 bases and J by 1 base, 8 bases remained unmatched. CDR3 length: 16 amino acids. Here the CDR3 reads CASSLRVSGTSYEQYF. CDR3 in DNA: TGTGCCAGCAGTTTAAGGGTCAGCGGGACGTCCTACGAGCAGTACTTC.

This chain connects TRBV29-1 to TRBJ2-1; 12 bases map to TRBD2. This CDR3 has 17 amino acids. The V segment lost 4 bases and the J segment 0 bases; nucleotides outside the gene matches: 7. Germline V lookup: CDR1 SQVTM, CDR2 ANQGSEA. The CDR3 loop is CSVAVTSGSLSYNEQFF. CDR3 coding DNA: TGCAGCGTTGCCGTGACTAGCGGGAGCCTCTCCTACAATGAGCAGTTCTTC.

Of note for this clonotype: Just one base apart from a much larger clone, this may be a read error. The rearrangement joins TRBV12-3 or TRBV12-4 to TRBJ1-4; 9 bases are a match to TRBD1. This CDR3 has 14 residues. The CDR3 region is CASSHRDRAEKRFF. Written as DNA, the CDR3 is TGTGCCAGCAGTCACCGGGACAGGGCTGAAAAACGGTTTTTT.

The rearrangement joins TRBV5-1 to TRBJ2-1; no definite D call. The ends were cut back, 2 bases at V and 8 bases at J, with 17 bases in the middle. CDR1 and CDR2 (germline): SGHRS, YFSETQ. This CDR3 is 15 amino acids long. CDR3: CASSFPGYILDEQFF. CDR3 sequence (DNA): TGCGCCAGCAGCTTCCCGGGTTATATCCTCGATGAGCAGTTCTTC. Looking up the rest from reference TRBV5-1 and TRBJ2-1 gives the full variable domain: KAGVTQTPRYLIKTRGQQVTLSCSPISGHRSVSWYQQTPGQGLQFLFEYFSETQRNKGNFPGRFSGRQFSNSRSEMNVSTLELGDSALYLCASSFPGYILDEQFFGPGTRLTVL.

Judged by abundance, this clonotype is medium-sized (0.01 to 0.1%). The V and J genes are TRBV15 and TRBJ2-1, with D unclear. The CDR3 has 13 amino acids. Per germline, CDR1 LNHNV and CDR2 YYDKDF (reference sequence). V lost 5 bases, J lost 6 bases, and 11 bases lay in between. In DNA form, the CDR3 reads TGTGCCACCAGCCCGATGCAGCGCAATGAGCAGTTCTTC. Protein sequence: CATSPMQRNEQFF.

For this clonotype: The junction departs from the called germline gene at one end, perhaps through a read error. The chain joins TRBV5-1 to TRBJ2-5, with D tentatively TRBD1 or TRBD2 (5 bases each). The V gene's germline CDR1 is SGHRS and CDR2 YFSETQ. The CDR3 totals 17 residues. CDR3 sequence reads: CAGSIQPSGTSERAQYF. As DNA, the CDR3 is TGCGCCGGCAGCATTCAGCCATCCGGGACGTCCGAGAGGGCCCAGTACTTC.

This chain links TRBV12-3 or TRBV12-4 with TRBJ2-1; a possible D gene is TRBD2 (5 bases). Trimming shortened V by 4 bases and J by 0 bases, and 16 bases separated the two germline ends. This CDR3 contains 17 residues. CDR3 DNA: TGTGCCAGCAGTTCACTATCCCTAGCTTACTCCTACAATGAGCAGTTCTTC. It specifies CASSSLSLAYSYNEQFF.

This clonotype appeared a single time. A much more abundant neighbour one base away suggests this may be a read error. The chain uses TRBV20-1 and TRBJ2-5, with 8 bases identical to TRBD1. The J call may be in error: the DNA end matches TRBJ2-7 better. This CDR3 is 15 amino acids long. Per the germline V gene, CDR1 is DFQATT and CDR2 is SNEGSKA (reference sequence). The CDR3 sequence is CRAPKGGTGAYEQYF. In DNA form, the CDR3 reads TGCAGGGCCCCTAAAGGGGGGACAGGTGCCTACGAGCAGTACTTC.

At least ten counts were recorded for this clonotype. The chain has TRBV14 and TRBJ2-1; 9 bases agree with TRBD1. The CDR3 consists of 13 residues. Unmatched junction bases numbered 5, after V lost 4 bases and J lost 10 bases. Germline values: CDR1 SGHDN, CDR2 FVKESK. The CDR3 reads CASSRRQGGEQFF. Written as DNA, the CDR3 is TGTGCCAGCAGCCGCCGACAGGGGGGCGAGCAGTTCTTC.

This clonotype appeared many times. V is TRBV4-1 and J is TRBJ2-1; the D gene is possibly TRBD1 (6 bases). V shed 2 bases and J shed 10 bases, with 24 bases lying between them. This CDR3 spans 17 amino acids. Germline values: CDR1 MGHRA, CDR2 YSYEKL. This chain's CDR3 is CASSQPQTGLIQFEQFF. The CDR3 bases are TGCGCCAGCAGCCAACCGCAGACAGGCCTCATACAATTCGAGCAGTTCTTC.

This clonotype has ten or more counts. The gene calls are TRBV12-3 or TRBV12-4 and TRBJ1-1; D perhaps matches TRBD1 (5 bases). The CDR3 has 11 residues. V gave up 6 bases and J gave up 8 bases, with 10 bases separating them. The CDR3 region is CASSRQPEAFF. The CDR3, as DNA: TGTGCCAGCAGCAGACAGCCCGAAGCTTTCTTT.

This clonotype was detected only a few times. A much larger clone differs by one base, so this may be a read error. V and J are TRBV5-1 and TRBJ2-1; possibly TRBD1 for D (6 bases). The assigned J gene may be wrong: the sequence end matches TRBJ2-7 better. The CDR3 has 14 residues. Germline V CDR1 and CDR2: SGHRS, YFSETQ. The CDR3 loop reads CASSKGGPGNEQYF. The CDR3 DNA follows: TGCGCCAGCTCAAAAGGGGGTCCAGGCAATGAGCAGTACTTC.

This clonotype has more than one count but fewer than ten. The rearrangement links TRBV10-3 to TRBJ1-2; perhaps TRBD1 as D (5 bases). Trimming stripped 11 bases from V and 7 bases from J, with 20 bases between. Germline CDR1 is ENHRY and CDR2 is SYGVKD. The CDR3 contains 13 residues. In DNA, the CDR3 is TGTGCCTCATCCGGGGCCCAGGAGGGTGGCTACACCTTC. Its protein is CASSGAQEGGYTF.

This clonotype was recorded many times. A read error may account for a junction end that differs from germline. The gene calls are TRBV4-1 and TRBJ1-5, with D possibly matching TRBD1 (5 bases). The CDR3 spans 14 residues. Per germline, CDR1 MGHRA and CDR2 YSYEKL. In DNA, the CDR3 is TGCGCCAGCAGCCCCACGCAGGGCAACCAGCCCCAGCATTTT. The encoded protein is CASSPTQGNQPQHF.

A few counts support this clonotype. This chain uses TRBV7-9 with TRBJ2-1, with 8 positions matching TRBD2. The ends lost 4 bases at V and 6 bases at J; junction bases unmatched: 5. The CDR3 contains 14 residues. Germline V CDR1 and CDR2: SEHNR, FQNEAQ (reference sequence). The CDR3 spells CASSYSGNLNEQFF. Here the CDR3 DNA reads TGTGCCAGCAGCTATAGCGGGAACCTCAATGAGCAGTTCTTC.

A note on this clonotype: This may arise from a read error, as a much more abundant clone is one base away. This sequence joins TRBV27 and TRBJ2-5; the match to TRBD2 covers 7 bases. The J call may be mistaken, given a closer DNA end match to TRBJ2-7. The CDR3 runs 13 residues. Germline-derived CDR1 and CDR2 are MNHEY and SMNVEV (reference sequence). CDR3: CASTTSGGYEQYF. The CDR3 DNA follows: TGTGCCAGCACTACCTCGGGGGGATACGAGCAGTACTTC.

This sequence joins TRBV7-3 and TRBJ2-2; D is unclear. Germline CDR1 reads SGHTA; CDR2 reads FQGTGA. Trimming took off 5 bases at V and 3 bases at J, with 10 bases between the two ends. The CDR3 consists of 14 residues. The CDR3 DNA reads TGTGCCAGCAGCCTAGATGGGTACACCGGGGAGCTGTTTTTT. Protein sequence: CASSLDGYTGELFF.

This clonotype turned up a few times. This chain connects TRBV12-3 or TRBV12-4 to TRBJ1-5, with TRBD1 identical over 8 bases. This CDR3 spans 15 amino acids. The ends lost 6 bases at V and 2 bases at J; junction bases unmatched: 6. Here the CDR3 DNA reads TGTGCCAGCAGCACGACAGGGGTAGGCAATCAGCCCCAGCATTTT. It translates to CASSTTGVGNQPQHF.